This T cell receptor (beta chain) derives from a study of control samples from healthy donors and cancer patients. Per the germline V gene, CDR1 is LNHDA and CDR2 is SQIVND (reference sequence). Trimming took 2 bases from V and 5 from J, leaving 16 bases between them. The CDR3 covers 16 residues. The repertoire was sequenced with immunoSEQ multiplex PCR; TCRdb's copy has only in-frame clones and lacks some. Counted here are around 100,000 clones, 80% to 95% occurring once; the ten biggest clones make up 3%. This chain connects TRBV19 to TRBJ1-5; D is uncertain. The sequenced sample consisted of blood. The TCR comes from a human donor in good health. The donor label of this sample is uncertain. The CDR3 DNA follows: TGTGCCAGTAGTATACTGGGGATCGGTCACGATCAGCCCCAGCATTTT. Its translation: CASSILGIGHDQPQHF.